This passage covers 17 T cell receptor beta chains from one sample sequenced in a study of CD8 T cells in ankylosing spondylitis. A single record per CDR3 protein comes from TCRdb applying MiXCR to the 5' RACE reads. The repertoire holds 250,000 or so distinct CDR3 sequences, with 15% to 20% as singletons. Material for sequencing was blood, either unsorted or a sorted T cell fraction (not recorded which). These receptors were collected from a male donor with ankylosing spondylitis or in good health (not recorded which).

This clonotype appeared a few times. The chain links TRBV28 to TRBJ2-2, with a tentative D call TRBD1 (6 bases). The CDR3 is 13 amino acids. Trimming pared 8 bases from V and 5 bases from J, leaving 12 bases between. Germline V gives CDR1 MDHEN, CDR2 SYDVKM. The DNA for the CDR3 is TGTGCCAGCTGGGGGACAACTACCGGGGAGCTGTTTTTT. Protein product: CASWGTTTGELFF. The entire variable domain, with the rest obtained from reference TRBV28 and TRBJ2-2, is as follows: DVKVTQSSRYLVKRTGEKVFLECVQDMDHENMFWYRQDPGLGLRLIYFSYDVKMKEKGDIPEGYSVSREKKERFSLILESASTNQTSMYLCASWGTTTGELFFGEGSRLTVL.

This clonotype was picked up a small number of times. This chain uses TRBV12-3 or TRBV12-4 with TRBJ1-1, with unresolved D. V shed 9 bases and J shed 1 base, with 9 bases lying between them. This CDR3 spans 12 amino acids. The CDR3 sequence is CASSIGNTEAFF. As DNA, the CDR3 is TGTGCCAGTTCGATTGGGAACACTGAAGCTTTCTTT.

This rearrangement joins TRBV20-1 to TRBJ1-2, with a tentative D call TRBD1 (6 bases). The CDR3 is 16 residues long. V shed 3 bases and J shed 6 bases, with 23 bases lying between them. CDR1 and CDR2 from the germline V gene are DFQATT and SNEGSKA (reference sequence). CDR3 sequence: CSARSRTAPNPHGYTF. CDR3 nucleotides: TGCAGTGCTAGGAGCAGGACAGCCCCTAATCCCCATGGCTACACCTTC.

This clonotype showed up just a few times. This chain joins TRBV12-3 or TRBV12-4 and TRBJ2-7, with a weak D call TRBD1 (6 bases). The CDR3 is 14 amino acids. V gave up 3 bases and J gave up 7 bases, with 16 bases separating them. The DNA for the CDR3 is TGTGCCAGCAGTTTTTCAGGGGAGAGGGGAGAGCAGTACTTC. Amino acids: CASSFSGERGEQYF.

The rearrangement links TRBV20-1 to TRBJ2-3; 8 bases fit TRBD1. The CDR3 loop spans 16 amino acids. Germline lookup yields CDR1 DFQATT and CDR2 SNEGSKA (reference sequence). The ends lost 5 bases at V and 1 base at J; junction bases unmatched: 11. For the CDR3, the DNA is TGCAGTGCTGAAGAAGAGGACAGGGCTGGCACAGATACGCAGTATTTT. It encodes CSAEEEDRAGTDTQYF.

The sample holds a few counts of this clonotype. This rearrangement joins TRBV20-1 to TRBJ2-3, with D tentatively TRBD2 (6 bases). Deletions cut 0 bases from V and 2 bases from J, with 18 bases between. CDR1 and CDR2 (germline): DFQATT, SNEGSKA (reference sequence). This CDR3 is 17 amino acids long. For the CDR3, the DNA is TGCAGTGCTAGAGAGTTAGGGCGGCGGGGCCTCACAGATACGCAGTATTTT. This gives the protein CSARELGRRGLTDTQYF.

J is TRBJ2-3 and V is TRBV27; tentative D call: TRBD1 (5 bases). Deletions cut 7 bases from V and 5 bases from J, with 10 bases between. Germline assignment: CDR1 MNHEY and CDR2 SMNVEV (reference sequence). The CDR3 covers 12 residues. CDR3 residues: CASTSTGDTQYF. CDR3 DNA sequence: TGTGCCAGCACATCCACAGGAGATACGCAGTATTTT.

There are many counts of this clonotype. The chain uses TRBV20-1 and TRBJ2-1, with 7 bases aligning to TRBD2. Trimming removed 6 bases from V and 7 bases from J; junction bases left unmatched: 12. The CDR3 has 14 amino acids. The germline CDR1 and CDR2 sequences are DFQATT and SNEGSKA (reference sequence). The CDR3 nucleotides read TGCAGTGCCGTGGGGGGAGGGCCGGATAATGAGCAGTTCTTC. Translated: CSAVGGGPDNEQFF.

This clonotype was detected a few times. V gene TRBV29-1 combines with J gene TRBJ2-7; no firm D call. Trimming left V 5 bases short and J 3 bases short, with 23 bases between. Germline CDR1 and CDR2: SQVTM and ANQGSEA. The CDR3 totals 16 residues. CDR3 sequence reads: CSVNNYGGSRGYEQYF. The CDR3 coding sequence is TGCAGCGTTAACAACTATGGCGGAAGTCGCGGCTACGAGCAGTACTTC.

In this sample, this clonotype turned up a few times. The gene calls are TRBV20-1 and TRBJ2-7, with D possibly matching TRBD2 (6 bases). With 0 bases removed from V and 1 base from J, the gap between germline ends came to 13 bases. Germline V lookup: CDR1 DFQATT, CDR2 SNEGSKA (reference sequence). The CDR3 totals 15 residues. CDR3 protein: CSARDPSSESYEQYF. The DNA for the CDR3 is TGCAGTGCTAGAGATCCTTCTAGCGAGTCCTACGAGCAGTACTTC.

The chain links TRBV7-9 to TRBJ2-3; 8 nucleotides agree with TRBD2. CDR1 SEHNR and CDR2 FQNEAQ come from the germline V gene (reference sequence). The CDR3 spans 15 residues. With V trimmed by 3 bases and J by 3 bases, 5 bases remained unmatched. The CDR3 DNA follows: TGTGCCAGCAGCTTTGCAAGCGGGAGTACAGATACGCAGTATTTT. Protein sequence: CASSFASGSTDTQYF.

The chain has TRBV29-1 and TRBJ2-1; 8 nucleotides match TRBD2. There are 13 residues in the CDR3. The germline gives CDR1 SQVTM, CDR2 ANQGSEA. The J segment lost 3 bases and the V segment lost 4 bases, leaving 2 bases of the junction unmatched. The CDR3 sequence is CSVGAGGYNEQFF. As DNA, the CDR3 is TGCAGCGTTGGGGCGGGAGGCTACAATGAGCAGTTCTTC.

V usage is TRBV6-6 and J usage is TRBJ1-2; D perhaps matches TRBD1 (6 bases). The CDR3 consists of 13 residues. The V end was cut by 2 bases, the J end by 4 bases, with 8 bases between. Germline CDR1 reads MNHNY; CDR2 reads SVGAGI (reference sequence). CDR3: CASSYTGSYGYTF. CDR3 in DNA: TGTGCCAGCAGTTACACAGGGAGCTATGGCTACACCTTC.

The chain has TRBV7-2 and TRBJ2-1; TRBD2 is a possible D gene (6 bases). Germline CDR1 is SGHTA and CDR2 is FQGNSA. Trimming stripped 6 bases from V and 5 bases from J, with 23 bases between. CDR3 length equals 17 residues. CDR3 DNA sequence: TGTGCCAGCAGTTCCGGCGGGCGGGGTAGGATAGACAATGAGCAGTTCTTC. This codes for CASSSGGRGRIDNEQFF.

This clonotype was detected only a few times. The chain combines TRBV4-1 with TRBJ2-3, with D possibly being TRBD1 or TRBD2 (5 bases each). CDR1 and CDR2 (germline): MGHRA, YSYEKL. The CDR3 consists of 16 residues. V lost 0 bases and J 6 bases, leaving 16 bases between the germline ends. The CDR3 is CASSQDLGGPGDTQYF. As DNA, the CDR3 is TGCGCCAGCAGCCAAGACCTTGGGGGACCGGGCGATACGCAGTATTTT.

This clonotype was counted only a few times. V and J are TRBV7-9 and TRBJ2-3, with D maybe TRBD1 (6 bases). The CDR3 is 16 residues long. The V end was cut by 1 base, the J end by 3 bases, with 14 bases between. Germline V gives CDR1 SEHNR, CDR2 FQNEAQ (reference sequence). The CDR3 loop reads CASSLVSGVLTDTQYF. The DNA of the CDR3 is TGTGCCAGCAGCTTAGTCTCAGGGGTGCTGACAGATACGCAGTATTTT.

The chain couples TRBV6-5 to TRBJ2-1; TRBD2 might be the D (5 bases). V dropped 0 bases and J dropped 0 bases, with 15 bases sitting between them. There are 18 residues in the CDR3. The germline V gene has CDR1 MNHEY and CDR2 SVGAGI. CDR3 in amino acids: CASSYSWRVESSYNEQFF. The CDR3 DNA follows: TGTGCCAGCAGTTACTCATGGCGGGTGGAAAGCTCCTACAATGAGCAGTTCTTC.